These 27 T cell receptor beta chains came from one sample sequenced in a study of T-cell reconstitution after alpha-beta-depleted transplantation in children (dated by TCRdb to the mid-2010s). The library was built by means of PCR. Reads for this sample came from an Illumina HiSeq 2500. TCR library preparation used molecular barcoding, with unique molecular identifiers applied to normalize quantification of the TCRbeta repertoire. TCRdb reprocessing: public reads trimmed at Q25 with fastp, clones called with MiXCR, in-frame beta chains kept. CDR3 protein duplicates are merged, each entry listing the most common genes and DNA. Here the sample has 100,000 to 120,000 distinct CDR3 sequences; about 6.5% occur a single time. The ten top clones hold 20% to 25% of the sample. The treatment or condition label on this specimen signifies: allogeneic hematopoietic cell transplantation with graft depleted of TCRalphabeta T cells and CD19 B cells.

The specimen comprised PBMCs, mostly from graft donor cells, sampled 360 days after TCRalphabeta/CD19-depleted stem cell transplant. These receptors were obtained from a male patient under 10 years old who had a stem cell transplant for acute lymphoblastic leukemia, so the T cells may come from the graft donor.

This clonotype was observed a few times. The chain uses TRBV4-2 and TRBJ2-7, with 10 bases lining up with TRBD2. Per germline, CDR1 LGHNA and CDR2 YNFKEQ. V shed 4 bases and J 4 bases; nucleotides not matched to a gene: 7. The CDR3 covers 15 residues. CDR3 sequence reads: CASSPPPSGSYEQYF. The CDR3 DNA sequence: TGTGCCAGCAGCCCCCCCCCTAGCGGGAGTTACGAGCAGTACTTC.

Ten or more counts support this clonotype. The CDR3 protein is CASSAGTTIYEQYF. As DNA, the CDR3 is TGCGCCAGCAGTGCCGGGACTACGATCTACGAGCAGTACTTC. The chain uses TRBV10-2 and TRBJ2-7; TRBD2 aligns across 7 bases. The CDR3 loop spans 14 amino acids. Germline CDR1 WSHSY, CDR2 SAAADI. Losses at the gene ends were 4 bases for V and 3 bases for J; bases not matched to a gene: 6.

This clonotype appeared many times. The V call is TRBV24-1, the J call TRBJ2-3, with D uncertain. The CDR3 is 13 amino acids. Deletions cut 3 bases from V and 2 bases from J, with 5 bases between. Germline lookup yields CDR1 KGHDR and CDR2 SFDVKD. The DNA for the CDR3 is TGTGCCACCAGTGATGGTTACACAGATACGCAGTATTTT. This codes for CATSDGYTDTQYF.

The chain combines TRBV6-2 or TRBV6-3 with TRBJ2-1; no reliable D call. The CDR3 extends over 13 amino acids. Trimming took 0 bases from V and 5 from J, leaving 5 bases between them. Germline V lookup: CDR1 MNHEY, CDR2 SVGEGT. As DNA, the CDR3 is TGTGCCAGCAGTTACTCAGGCGACAATGAGCAGTTCTTC. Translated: CASSYSGDNEQFF.

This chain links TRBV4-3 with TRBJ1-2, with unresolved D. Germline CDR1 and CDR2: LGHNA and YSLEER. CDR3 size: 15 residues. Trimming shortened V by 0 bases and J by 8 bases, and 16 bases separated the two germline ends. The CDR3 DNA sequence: TGCGCCAGCAGCCAAGATATCTACGAGGCGCCAGGCTACACCTTC. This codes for CASSQDIYEAPGYTF.

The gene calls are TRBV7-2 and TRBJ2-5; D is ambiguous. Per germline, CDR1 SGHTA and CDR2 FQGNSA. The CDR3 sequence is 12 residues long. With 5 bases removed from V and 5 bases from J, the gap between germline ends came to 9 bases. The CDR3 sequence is CASSPDRETQYF. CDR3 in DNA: TGTGCCAGCAGCCCCGATCGGGAGACCCAGTACTTC.

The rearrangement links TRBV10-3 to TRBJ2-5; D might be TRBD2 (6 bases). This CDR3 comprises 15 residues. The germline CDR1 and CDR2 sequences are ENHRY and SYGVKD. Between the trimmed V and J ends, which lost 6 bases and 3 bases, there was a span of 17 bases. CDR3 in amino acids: CAISRSVLAEETQYF. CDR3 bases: TGTGCCATCAGCAGGTCGGTACTAGCCGAAGAGACCCAGTACTTC.

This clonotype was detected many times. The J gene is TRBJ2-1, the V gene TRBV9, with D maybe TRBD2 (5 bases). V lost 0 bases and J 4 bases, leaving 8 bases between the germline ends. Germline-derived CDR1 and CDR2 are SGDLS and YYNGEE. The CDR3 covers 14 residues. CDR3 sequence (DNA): TGTGCCAGCAGCGTAGGTGAGCGGTACAATGAGCAGTTCTTC. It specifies CASSVGERYNEQFF.

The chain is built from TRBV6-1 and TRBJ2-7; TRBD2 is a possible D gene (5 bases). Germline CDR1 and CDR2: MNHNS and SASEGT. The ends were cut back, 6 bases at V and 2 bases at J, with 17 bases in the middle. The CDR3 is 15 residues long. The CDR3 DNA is TGTGCCAGCAGCCCCGGCCGAGGAGGAACCTACGAGCAGTACTTC. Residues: CASSPGRGGTYEQYF.

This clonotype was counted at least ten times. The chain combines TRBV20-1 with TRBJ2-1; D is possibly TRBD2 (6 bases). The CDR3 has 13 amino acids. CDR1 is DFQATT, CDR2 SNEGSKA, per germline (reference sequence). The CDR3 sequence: CSQLALTYNEQFF. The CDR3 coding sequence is TGCAGCCAACTAGCACTGACCTACAATGAGCAGTTCTTC.

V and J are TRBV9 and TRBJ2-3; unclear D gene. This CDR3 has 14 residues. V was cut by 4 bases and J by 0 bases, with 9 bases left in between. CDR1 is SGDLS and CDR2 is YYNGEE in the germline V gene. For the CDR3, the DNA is TGTGCCAGCAGCCCCCGCAGGAGCACAGATACGCAGTATTTT. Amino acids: CASSPRRSTDTQYF.

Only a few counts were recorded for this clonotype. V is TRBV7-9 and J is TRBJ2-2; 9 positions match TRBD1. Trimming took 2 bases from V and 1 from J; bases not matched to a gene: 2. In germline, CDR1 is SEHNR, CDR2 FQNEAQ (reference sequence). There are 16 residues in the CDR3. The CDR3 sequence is CASSLLDRGNTGELFF. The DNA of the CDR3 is TGTGCCAGCAGCTTACTGGACAGGGGGAACACCGGGGAGCTGTTTTTT.

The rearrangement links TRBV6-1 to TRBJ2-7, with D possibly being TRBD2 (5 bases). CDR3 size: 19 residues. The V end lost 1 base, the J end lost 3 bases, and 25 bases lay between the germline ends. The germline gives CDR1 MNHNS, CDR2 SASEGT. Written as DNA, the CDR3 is TGTGCCAGCAGTGAAGTGTCGAACCCGGGAAGACTATTGGGCTACGAGCAGTACTTC. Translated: CASSEVSNPGRLLGYEQYF.

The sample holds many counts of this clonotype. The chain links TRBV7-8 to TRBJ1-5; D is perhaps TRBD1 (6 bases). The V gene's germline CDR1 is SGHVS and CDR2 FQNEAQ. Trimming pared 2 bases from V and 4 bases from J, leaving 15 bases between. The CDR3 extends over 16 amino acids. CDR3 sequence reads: CASSLNGRQGNQPQHF. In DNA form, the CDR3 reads TGTGCCAGCAGCTTAAATGGACGTCAGGGGAATCAGCCCCAGCATTTT.

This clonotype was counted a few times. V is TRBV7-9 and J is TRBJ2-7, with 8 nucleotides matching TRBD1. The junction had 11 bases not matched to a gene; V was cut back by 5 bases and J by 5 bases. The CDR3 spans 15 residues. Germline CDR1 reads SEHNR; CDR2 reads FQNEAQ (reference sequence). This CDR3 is CASSPDRASVDEQYF. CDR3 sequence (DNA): TGTGCCAGCAGCCCGGACAGGGCTAGCGTCGACGAGCAGTACTTC.

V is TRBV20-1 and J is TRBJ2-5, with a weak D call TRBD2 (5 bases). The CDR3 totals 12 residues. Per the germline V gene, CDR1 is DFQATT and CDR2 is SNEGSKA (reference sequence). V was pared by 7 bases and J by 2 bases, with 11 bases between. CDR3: CSVRVGQETQYF. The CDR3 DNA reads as TGCAGTGTGAGGGTAGGACAAGAGACCCAGTACTTC.

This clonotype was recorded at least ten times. The CDR3: CSARVHSRANVLTF. The CDR3 region has the DNA TGCAGTGCTAGAGTGCACAGCCGGGCCAACGTCCTGACTTTC. The chain carries TRBV20-1 and TRBJ2-6; D unresolved. The CDR3 covers 14 residues. The V end was cut by 1 base, the J end by 5 bases, with 9 bases between. Germline V gene sequence: CDR1 DFQATT, CDR2 SNEGSKA (reference sequence).

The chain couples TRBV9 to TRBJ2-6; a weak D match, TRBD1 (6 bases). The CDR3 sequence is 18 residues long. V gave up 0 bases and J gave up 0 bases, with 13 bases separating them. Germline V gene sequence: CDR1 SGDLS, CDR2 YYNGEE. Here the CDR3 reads CASSVVTPRGSGANVLTF. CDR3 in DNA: TGTGCCAGCAGCGTAGTCACCCCCAGGGGCTCTGGGGCCAACGTCCTGACTTTC.

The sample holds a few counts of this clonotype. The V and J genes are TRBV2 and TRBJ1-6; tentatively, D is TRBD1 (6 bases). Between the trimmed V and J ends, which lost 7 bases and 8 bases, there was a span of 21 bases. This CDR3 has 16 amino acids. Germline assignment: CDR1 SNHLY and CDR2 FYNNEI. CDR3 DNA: TGTGCCAGCACCGAGTTGGGACACATGGACGATTCACCCCTCCACTTT. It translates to CASTELGHMDDSPLHF.

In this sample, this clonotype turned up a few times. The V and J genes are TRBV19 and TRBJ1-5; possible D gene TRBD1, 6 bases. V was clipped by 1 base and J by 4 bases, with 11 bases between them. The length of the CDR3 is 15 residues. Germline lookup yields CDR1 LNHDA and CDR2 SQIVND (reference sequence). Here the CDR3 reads CASSIGGGRNQPQHF. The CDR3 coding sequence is TGTGCCAGTAGTATAGGAGGGGGGAGAAATCAGCCCCAGCATTTT. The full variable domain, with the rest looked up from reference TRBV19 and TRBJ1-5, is DGGITQSPKYLFRKEGQNVTLSCEQNLNHDAMYWYRQDPGQGLRLIYYSQIVNDFQKGDIAEGYSVSREKKESFPLTVTSAQKNPTAFYLCASSIGGGRNQPQHFGDGTRLSIL.

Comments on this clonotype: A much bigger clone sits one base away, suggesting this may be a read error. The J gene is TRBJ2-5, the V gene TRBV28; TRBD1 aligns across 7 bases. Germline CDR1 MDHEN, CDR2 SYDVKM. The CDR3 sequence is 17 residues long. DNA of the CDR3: TGTGCCGGCAGTTCCCAATGGCACAGGGGCTACCAAGAGACCCAGTACTTC. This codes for CAGSSQWHRGYQETQYF.

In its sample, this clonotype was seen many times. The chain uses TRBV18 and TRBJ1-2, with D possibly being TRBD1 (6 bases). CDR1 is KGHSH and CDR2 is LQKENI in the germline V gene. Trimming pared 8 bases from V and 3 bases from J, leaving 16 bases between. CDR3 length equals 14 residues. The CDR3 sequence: CASLRGGGDYGYTF. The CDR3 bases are TGTGCCAGCCTCAGGGGCGGAGGTGACTATGGCTACACCTTC.

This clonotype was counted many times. This chain's CDR3 is CASSLGLVIDEQFF. Here the CDR3 DNA reads TGTGCCAGCAGTTTAGGACTAGTTATCGATGAGCAGTTCTTC. The chain joins TRBV27 to TRBJ2-1; 7 bases are a match to TRBD2. The CDR3 is made up of 14 amino acids. The V and J ends lost 2 bases and 8 bases, in that order; junction bases with no gene match: 6. Germline lookup yields CDR1 MNHEY and CDR2 SMNVEV (reference sequence).

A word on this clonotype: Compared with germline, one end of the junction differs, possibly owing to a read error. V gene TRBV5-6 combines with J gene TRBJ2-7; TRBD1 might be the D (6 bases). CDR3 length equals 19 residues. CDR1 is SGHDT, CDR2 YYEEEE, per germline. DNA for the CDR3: TGTGCCATCAGCTCCGGTCTCCTCTCACAGGGATGGCCTACCTACGAGCAGTACTTC. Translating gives CAISSGLLSQGWPTYEQYF.

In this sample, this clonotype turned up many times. DNA of the CDR3: TGTGCCAGCAGTGGGGAAAAGGTCTACGAGCAGTACTTC. Translating gives CASSGEKVYEQYF. The chain is built from TRBV9 and TRBJ2-7; D is undetermined. Per germline, CDR1 SGDLS and CDR2 YYNGEE. Trimming took off 5 bases at V and 3 bases at J, with 12 bases between the two ends. The CDR3 is made up of 13 amino acids.

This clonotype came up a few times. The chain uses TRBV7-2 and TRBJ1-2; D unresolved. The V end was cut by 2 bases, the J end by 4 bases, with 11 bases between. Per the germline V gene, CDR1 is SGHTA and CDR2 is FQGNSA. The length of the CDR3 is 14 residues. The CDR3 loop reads CASSLHPPTYGYTF. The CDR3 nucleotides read TGTGCCAGCAGCTTACACCCTCCCACCTATGGCTACACCTTC.

The CDR3 DNA sequence: TGTGCCAGCAGATCGGACATCTCCTACGAGCAGTACTTC. This translates into CASRSDISYEQYF. The chain recombines TRBV12-3 or TRBV12-4 with TRBJ2-7; maybe TRBD1 (5 bases). V shed 6 bases and J shed 0 bases, with 9 bases lying between them. This CDR3 is built from 13 residues.